This T cell receptor (beta chain) stems from a study of T cell repertoires in cytomegalovirus infection (dated by TCRdb to between 2018 and 2021). At the level of the whole study: Peptide stimulations targeted recently identified HLA-C-restricted CMV epitopes, whose presentation resists viral immunomodulation, together with well-studied HLA-B-restricted epitopes. The HLA type of each donor mattered for the analysis, because public TCR beta signatures pointed to carriage of CMV infection along with the matching HLA type. General study outcomes and caveats: In the ex vivo response, HLA-C-restricted CMV-specific TCR beta clonotypes were dominant, and in two of eight donors the single most frequent clonotype came from this HLA-C-restricted group. In both this cohort and an independent cohort of some 380 donors, the cumulative frequency of public TCR beta family members distinguished carriers of CMV infection plus the relevant HLA type.

The listed sequencing device is Illumina HiSeq 1500. TCRdb applied fastp at Q25 and MiXCR to the public reads, then kept only in-frame beta chains. Identical CDR3 proteins give one entry, which carries the most common genes and DNA. The sample profile shows approximately 280,000 distinct CDR3 sequences; 22% of them were found once. Under 25% of the sample goes to the ten largest clones. The sample's treatment or condition label, decoded: in vitro stimulation with specific CMV peptide epitopes to enrich CMV-specific T cells. The CDR3 spans 15 residues, from the cysteine through the phenylalanine. Only the CDR3 region is kept as DNA, spanning 45 bases read in frame from base 1. The trim is 8 bases for V and 4 bases for J, with a gap of 16 bases between the germline ends. Looking up the germline V gene yields CDR1 KGHDR and CDR2 SFDVKD. This clonotype was seen a few times. The antigen it binds to is not known. The record has no base qualities; no much larger clone is one base away.

In this chain, TRBV24-1 is recombined with TRBJ2-2; D gene: possibly TRBD2, on 5 matching bases. This TCR derives from a human donor in good health (CMV status not recorded). Some clones in this sample may be carry-over from other donors' samples. Specimen: cultured PBMCs, collected from culture after CMV antigen stimulation. The bases are TGTGCCACCATGTCTTCGGGGAAGAGCACCGGGGAGCTGTTTTTT. This codes for CATMSSGKSTGELFF.